This T cell receptor beta chain was found in a study of cytomegalovirus exposure and HLA in healthy donors. Study as a whole: In a later analysis, the approximately 110 validation repertoires were reported to have used the same platform as the approximately 700 first-cohort repertoires. Points from the study as a whole: Under in vitro conditions, a few CMV-associated chains were confirmed as specific for CMV antigens.

Assay used: immunoSEQ multiplex PCR; TCRdb lists only in-frame clones, some missing. The sample contains some 46,000 clones, about 94% of which appear only once. These donors were members of the approximately 120-subject validation cohort, a group separate from the approximately 700-subject first cohort. A remark on this clone: The antigen is not known.

V lost 2 bases and J lost 3, with 13 bases in between. Germline CDR1 SGHVS, CDR2 FQNEAQ. This CDR3 has 15 residues. The sample comprised PBMCs. V is TRBV7-8 and J is TRBJ2-5, with TRBD2 as a possible D gene (5 bases). This TCR derives from a man between 18 and 35 years old in good health and CMV-seronegative. Here the CDR3 reads CASSLPASNKETQYF. The CDR3 region has the DNA TGTGCCAGCAGCTTACCGGCTAGCAATAAAGAGACCCAGTACTTC.